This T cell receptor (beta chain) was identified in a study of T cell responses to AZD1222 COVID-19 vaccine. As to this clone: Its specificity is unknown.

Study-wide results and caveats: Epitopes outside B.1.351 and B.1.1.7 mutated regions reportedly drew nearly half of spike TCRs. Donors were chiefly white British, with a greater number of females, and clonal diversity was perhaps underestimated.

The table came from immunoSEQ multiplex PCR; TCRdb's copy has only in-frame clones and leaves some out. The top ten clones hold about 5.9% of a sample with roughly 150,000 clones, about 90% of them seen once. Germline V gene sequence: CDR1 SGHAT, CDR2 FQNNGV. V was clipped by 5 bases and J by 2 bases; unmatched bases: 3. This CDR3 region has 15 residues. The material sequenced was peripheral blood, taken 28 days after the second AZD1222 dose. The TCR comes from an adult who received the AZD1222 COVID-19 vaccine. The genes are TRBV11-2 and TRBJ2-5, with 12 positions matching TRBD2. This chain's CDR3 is CASSATSGGQETQYF. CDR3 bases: TGTGCCAGCAGCGCGACTAGCGGGGGACAAGAGACCCAGTACTTC.